This TCR beta chain was found in a study of blood T cells in healthy people across ages. With V trimmed by 5 bases and J by 9 bases, 8 bases remained unmatched. Germline V CDR1 and CDR2: DFQATT, SNEGSKA (reference sequence). The CDR3 covers 13 residues. Alongside a J-beta primer mix, a sample-barcoded 5' primer served in a second PCR lasting about 7 to 11 cycles. TCRdb reanalysed the 5' RACE reads using MiXCR and keeps one entry per CDR3 protein. The sample lists 700,000 to 950,000 distinct CDR3 sequences, around 40% seen once, with roughly 19% in the top ten. For this clonotype: What it recognizes is unknown.

The draw of peripheral blood yielded ten milliliters from each donor. Isolated per sample were at least 6 million PBMCs. Notes on the study in general: The authors considered diversity estimates from one million T cells to be underestimates.

Sequencing was performed on blood. The V call is TRBV20-1, the J call TRBJ2-1; 9 bases line up with TRBD2. The clonotype was recovered from a woman in her fifties or sixties in good health. The CDR3 DNA is TGCAGTGCTGAGAAGCGGGGGGACGGTGAGCAGTTCTTC. Protein: CSAEKRGDGEQFF.